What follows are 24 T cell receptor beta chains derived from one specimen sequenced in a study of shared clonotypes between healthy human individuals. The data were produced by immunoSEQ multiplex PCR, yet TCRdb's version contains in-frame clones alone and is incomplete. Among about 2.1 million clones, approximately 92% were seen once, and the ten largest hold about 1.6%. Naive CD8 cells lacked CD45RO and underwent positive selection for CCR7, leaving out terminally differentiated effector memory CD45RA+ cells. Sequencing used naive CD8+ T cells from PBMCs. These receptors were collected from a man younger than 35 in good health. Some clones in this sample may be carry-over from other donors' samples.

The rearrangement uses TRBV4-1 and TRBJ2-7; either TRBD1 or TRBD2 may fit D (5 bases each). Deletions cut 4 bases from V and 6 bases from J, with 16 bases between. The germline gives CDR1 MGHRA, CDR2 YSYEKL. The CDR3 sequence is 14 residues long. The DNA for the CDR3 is TGCGCCAGCAGCCCCGAGAGTTATGGGGGCGAGCAGTACTTC. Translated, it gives CASSPESYGGEQYF.

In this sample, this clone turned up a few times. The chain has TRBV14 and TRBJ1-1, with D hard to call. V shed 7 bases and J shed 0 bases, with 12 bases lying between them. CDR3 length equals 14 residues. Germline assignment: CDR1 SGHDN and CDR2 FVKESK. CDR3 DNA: TGTGCCAGCACCGACGGGTACATGAACACTGAAGCTTTCTTT. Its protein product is CASTDGYMNTEAFF.

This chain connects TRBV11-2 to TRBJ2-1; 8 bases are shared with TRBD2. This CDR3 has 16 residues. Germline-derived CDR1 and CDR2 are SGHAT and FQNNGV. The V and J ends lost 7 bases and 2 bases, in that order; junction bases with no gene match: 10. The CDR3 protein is CASTTREGLPYNEQFF. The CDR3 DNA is TGTGCCAGCACCACCCGGGAGGGGCTACCCTACAATGAGCAGTTCTTC.

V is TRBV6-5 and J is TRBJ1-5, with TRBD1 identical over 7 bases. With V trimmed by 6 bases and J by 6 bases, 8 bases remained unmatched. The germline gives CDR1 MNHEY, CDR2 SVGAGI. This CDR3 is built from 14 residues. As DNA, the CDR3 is TGTGCCAGCAGGACCAGGGGGGGGGCTCAGCCCCAGCATTTT. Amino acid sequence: CASRTRGGAQPQHF.

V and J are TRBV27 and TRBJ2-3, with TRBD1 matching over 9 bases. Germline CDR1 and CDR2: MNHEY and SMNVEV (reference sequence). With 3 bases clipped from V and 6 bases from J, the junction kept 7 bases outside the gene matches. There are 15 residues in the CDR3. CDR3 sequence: CASSLPGTGYDTQYF. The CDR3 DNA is TGTGCCAGCAGTTTGCCCGGGACAGGGTACGATACGCAGTATTTT.

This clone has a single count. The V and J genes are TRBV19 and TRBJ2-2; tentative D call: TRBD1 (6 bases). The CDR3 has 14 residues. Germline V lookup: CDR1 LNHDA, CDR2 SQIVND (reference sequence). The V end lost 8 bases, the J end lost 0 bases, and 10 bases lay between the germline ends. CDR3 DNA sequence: TGTGCCAGTGAACAGGGTTCGAACACCGGGGAGCTGTTTTTT. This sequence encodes CASEQGSNTGELFF. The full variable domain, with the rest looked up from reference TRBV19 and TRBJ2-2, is DGGITQSPKYLFRKEGQNVTLSCEQNLNHDAMYWYRQDPGQGLRLIYYSQIVNDFQKGDIAEGYSVSREKKESFPLTVTSAQKNPTAFYLCASEQGSNTGELFFGEGSRLTVL.

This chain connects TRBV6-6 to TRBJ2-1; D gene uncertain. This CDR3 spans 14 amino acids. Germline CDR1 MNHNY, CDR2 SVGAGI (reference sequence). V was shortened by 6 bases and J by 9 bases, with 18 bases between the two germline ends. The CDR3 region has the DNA TGTGCCAGCAGACAAATACCAAAGTTCGGTGAGCAGTTCTTC. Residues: CASRQIPKFGEQFF.

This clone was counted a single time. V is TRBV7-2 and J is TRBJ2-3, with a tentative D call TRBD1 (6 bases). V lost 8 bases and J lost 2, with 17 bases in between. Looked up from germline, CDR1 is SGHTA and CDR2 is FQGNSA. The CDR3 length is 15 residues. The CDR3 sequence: CASPDRSHPTDTQYF. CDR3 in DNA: TGTGCCAGCCCTGACAGGTCGCACCCCACAGATACGCAGTATTTT.

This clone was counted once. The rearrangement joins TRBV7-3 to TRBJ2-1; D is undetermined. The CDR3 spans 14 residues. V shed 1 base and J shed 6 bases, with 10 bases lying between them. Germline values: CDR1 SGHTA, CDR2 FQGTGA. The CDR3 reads CASSLIGWGNEQFF. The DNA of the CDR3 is TGTGCCAGCAGCTTAATTGGGTGGGGCAATGAGCAGTTCTTC.

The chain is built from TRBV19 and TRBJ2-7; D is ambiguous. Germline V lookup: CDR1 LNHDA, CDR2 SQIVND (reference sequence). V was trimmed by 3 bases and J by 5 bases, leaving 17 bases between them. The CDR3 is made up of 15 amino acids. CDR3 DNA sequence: TGTGCCAGTAGTATTAGGTTCGTATCAGGAGACGAGCAGTACTTC. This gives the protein CASSIRFVSGDEQYF.

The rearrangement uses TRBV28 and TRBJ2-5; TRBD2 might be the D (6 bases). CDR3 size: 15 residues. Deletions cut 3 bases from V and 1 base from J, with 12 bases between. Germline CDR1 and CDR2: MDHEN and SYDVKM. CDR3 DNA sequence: TGTGCCAGCAGTTTGAGCGGGCTAGTCCAAGAGACCCAGTACTTC. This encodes CASSLSGLVQETQYF. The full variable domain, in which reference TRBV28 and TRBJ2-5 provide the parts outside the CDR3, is DVKVTQSSRYLVKRTGEKVFLECVQDMDHENMFWYRQDPGLGLRLIYFSYDVKMKEKGDIPEGYSVSREKKERFSLILESASTNQTSMYLCASSLSGLVQETQYFGPGTRLLVL.

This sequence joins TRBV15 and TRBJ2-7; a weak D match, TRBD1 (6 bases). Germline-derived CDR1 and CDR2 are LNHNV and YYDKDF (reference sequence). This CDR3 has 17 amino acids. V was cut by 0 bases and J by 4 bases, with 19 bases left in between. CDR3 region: CATSRDPRGLFTYEQYF. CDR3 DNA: TGTGCCACCAGCAGAGACCCCAGGGGCCTTTTTACTTACGAGCAGTACTTC.

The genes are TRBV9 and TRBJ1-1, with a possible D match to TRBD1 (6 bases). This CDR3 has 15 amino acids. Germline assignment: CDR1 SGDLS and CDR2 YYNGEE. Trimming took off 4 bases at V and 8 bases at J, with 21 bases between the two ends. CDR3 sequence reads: CASSHTGQRGDEAFF. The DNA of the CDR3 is TGTGCCAGCAGCCATACGGGGCAGAGGGGGGACGAAGCTTTCTTT.

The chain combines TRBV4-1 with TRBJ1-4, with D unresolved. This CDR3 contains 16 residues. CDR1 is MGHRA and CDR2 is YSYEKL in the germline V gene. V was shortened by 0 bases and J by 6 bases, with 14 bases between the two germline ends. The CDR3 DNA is TGCGCCAGCAGCCAAGAGCCAGAGATGAGGGATGAAAAACTGTTTTTT. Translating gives CASSQEPEMRDEKLFF.

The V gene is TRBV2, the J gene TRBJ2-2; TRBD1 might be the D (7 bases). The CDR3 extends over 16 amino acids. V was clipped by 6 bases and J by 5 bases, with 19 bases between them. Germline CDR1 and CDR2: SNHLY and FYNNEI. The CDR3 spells CASSSSGGGSTGELFF. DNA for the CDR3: TGTGCCAGCAGCTCCTCCGGAGGGGGCTCTACCGGGGAGCTGTTTTTT. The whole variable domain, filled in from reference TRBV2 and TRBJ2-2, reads EPEVTQTPSHQVTQMGQEVILRCVPISNHLYFYWYRQILGQKVEFLVSFYNNEISEKSEIFDDQFSVERPDGSNFTLKIRSTKLEDSAMYFCASSSSGGGSTGELFFGEGSRLTVL.

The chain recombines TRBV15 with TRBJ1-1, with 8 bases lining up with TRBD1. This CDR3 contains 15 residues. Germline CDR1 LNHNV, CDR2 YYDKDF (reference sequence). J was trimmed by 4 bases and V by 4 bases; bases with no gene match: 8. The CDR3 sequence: CATSIPGGASTEAFF. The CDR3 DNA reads TGTGCCACCAGCATTCCAGGGGGCGCGAGCACTGAAGCTTTCTTT.

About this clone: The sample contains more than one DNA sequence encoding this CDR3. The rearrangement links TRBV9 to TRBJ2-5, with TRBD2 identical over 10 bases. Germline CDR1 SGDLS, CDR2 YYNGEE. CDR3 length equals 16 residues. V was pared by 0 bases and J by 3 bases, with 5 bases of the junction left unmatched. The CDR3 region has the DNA TGTGCCAGCAGCGTAGAAGGAAGCGGGAGGGAAGAGACCCAGTACTTC. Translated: CASSVEGSGREETQYF.

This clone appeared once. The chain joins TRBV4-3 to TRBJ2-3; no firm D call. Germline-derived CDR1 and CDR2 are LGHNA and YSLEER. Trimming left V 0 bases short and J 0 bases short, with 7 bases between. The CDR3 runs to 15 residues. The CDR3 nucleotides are TGCGCCAGCAGCCAAGATGTCCGTAGCACAGATACGCAGTATTTT. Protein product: CASSQDVRSTDTQYF.

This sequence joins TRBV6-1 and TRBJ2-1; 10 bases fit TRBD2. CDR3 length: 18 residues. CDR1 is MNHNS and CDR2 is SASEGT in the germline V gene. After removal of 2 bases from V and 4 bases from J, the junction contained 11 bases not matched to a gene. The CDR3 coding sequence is TGTGCCAGCAGTGAATCTTGGTTAGCGGGAGGCCAATACAATGAGCAGTTCTTC. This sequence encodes CASSESWLAGGQYNEQFF.

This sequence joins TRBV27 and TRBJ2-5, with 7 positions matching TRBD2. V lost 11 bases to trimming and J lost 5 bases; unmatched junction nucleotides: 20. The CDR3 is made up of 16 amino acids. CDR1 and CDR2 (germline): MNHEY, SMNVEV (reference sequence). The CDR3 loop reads CAPTWEGGSLRETQYF. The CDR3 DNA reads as TGTGCCCCCACATGGGAAGGCGGGAGTTTGAGGGAGACCCAGTACTTC.

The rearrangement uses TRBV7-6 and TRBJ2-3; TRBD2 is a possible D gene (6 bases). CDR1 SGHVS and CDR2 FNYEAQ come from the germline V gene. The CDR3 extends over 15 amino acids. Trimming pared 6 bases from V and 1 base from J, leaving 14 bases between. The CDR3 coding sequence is TGTGCCAGCAGAGTCCTAGCGATTGGCACAGATACGCAGTATTTT. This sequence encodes CASRVLAIGTDTQYF.

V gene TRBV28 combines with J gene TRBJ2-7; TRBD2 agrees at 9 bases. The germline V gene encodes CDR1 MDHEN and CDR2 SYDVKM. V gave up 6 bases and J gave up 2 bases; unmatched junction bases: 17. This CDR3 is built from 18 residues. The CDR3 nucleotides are TGTGCCAGCAGAACCCCCCCCCACGGGCTAGCGGGAACCTACGAGCAGTACTTC. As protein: CASRTPPHGLAGTYEQYF.

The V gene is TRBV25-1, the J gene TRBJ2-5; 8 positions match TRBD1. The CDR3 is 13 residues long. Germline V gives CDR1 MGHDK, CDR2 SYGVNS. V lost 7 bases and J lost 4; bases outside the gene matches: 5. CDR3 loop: CASNPGQGETQYF. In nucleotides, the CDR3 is TGTGCCAGCAACCCAGGACAGGGAGAGACCCAGTACTTC.

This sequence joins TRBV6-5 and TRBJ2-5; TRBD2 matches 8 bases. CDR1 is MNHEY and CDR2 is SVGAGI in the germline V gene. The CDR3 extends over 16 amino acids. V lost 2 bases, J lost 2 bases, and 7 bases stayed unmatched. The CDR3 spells CASSYRSIAGQETQYF. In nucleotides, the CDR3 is TGTGCCAGCAGTTACCGTTCGATAGCGGGACAAGAGACCCAGTACTTC.